Listed here are 21 T cell receptor beta chains from one sample, sequenced in a study of T cell repertoires in cytomegalovirus infection (dated by TCRdb to about 2019). Sequencing used an Illumina HiSeq 1500. TCRdb passed the public sequencing reads through fastp at Q25 and MiXCR, retaining productive beta sequences. Each CDR3 protein gets just one entry, which takes the most common genes and DNA from the rows behind it. The sample data list about 260,000 distinct CDR3 sequences, and 12% to 15% of these were observed just once. The top ten hold roughly 8.9% of the sample. The material sequenced was PBMCs. Receptors were obtained from a human donor in good health (CMV status not recorded). Some clones in this sample may be carry-over from other donors' samples.

This clonotype was seen many times. The chain carries TRBV7-8 and TRBJ1-1; D not resolved. V was cut by 4 bases and J by 8 bases, with 11 bases left in between. Germline-derived CDR1 and CDR2 are SGHVS and FQNEAQ. This CDR3 has 12 residues. CDR3 sequence: CASSSIVQEAFF. CDR3 in DNA: TGTGCCAGCAGCTCCATCGTTCAAGAAGCTTTCTTT.

This clonotype was found many times. The chain links TRBV27 to TRBJ2-2, with a possible D match to TRBD1 (6 bases). Trimming took off 1 base at V and 6 bases at J, with 15 bases between the two ends. The CDR3 is 16 residues long. The germline gives CDR1 MNHEY, CDR2 SMNVEV (reference sequence). The CDR3 region has the DNA TGTGCCAGCAGTTTATACAGGGTTGAGTGGGCCGGGGAGCTGTTTTTT. Encoded protein: CASSLYRVEWAGELFF.

This clonotype showed up just a few times. The chain's CDR3 is CASSLGASGEQETQYF. The CDR3 nucleotides read TGTGCCAGCAGCTTAGGGGCTAGCGGAGAGCAAGAGACCCAGTACTTC. The V and J genes are TRBV11-2 and TRBJ2-5; 7 nucleotides line up with TRBD2. The CDR3 length is 16 residues. The trim removed 1 base at V and 2 bases at J, leaving 7 bases unmatched. Germline lookup yields CDR1 SGHAT and CDR2 FQNNGV.

This clonotype came up many times. V is TRBV7-2 and J is TRBJ1-4; no definite D call. Germline assignment: CDR1 SGHTA and CDR2 FQGNSA. This CDR3 contains 15 residues. V was trimmed by 0 bases and J by 3 bases, leaving 8 bases between them. CDR3 loop: CASSLAGRPNEKLFF. Written as DNA, the CDR3 is TGTGCCAGCAGCTTAGCGGGGAGGCCTAATGAAAAACTGTTTTTT.

At least ten counts were recorded for this clonotype. The chain recombines TRBV7-2 with TRBJ2-2; 8 positions agree with TRBD1. The V segment lost 4 bases and the J segment 2 bases; nucleotides outside the gene matches: 6. CDR3 size: 16 residues. Germline V gene data show CDR1 as SGHTA and CDR2 as FQGNSA. The CDR3 sequence: CASSSPTGANTGELFF. In DNA, the CDR3 is TGTGCCAGCAGCTCACCGACAGGGGCAAACACCGGGGAGCTGTTTTTT.

This clonotype was seen ten or more times. This rearrangement joins TRBV6-6 to TRBJ2-1, with D perhaps matching TRBD2 (5 bases). Germline V gene sequence: CDR1 MNHNY, CDR2 SVGAGI (reference sequence). The CDR3 length is 16 residues. V lost 5 bases to trimming and J lost 6 bases, with 20 bases between them. CDR3 DNA: TGTGCCAGCAGTGCGCCAGCGGTCTCCCTAGGCAATGAGCAGTTCTTC. Residues: CASSAPAVSLGNEQFF.

Here the CDR3 reads CASSSLSSSTDTQYF. CDR3 bases: TGTGCCAGTAGTAGTCTTTCCTCTAGCACAGATACGCAGTATTTT. This rearrangement joins TRBV19 to TRBJ2-3; no clear D gene. The germline V gene encodes CDR1 LNHDA and CDR2 SQIVND (reference sequence). This CDR3 spans 15 amino acids. Trimming took 4 bases from V and 0 from J, leaving 11 bases between them. The variable domain in full, with the rest retrieved from reference TRBV19 and TRBJ2-3, is DGGITQSPKYLFRKEGQNVTLSCEQNLNHDAMYWYRQDPGQGLRLIYYSQIVNDFQKGDIAEGYSVSREKKESFPLTVTSAQKNPTAFYLCASSSLSSSTDTQYFGPGTRLTVL.

In DNA form, the CDR3 reads TGTGCCTCGTTTAGGGAGAGGGCGAACACCGGGGAGCTGTTTTTT. Translating gives CASFRERANTGELFF. The rearrangement links TRBV2 to TRBJ2-2, with a tentative D call TRBD2 (5 bases). Deletions cut 11 bases from V and 0 bases from J, with 16 bases between. Germline CDR1 reads SNHLY; CDR2 reads FYNNEI. This CDR3 is 15 amino acids long.

Comments on this clonotype: Possible read error: a much larger clone is one base away. V gene TRBV7-3 combines with J gene TRBJ2-1, with a tentative D call TRBD1 (6 bases). Germline CDR1 and CDR2: SGHTA and FQGTGA. V was cut by 5 bases and J by 9 bases, with 14 bases left in between. The CDR3 consists of 13 residues. Written as DNA, the CDR3 is TGTGCCAGCAGCATAAATGGGGGCGGTGAGCAGTTCTTC. Translating it yields CASSINGGGEQFF.

Ten or more counts support this clonotype. The genes are TRBV6-1 and TRBJ1-1, with a tentative D call TRBD1 (5 bases). Per germline, CDR1 MNHNS and CDR2 SASEGT. This CDR3 is built from 15 residues. Trimming left V 4 bases short and J 0 bases short, with 12 bases between. Written as DNA, the CDR3 is TGTGCCAGCAGTGCGGGACGGTACATGAACACTGAAGCTTTCTTT. This gives the protein CASSAGRYMNTEAFF.

The CDR3 nucleotides are TGTGCCAGCAGCTTAGGGGGCCTGGGGAGGACTGAAGCTTTCTTT. It translates to CASSLGGLGRTEAFF. V gene TRBV7-9 combines with J gene TRBJ1-1; D perhaps matches TRBD1 (5 bases). CDR1 and CDR2 from the germline V gene are SEHNR and FQNEAQ (reference sequence). V lost 1 base and J lost 5, with 14 bases in between. The CDR3 runs 15 residues.

The chain uses TRBV20-1 and TRBJ1-2; the D gene is possibly TRBD1 (5 bases). V was pared by 1 base and J by 6 bases, with 18 bases between. This CDR3 comprises 15 residues. Germline values: CDR1 DFQATT, CDR2 SNEGSKA (reference sequence). The CDR3 region has the DNA TGCAGTGCTAGAGGGGGGAGCCTACGGAGGGATGGCTACACCTTC. It specifies CSARGGSLRRDGYTF.

This clonotype was found many times. The chain recombines TRBV7-3 with TRBJ2-7, with D possibly TRBD2 on 6 matching bases. The CDR3 length is 16 residues. V lost 5 bases, J lost 2 bases, and 19 bases lay in between. Per germline, CDR1 SGHTA and CDR2 FQGTGA. CDR3 bases: TGTGCCAGCAGCCACCGAACTAGCCGACAAACCTACGAGCAGTACTTC. Translation gives CASSHRTSRQTYEQYF.

The chain combines TRBV20-1 with TRBJ2-3; TRBD2 aligns across 7 bases. This CDR3 has 15 residues. The V segment lost 6 bases and the J segment 2 bases; nucleotides outside the gene matches: 11. Germline CDR1 reads DFQATT; CDR2 reads SNEGSKA (reference sequence). CDR3 in amino acids: CSASRSGTNTDTQYF. The CDR3 DNA reads as TGCAGTGCGTCCAGGAGCGGGACTAACACAGATACGCAGTATTTT.

The chain has TRBV5-4 and TRBJ2-3; TRBD1 is a possible D gene (6 bases). CDR3 length equals 13 residues. The germline CDR1 and CDR2 sequences are SGHNT and YYREEE (reference sequence). The ends were cut back, 4 bases at V and 4 bases at J, with 10 bases in the middle. Here the CDR3 reads CASSRDNPDTQYF. CDR3 sequence (DNA): TGTGCCAGCAGCCGGGACAACCCAGATACGCAGTATTTT.

The table lists this clonotype with many counts. The chain joins TRBV7-9 to TRBJ2-7; 7 bases agree with TRBD2. The V and J ends lost 0 bases and 0 bases, in that order; junction bases with no gene match: 2. Germline lookup yields CDR1 SEHNR and CDR2 FQNEAQ (reference sequence). The CDR3 sequence is 15 residues long. This CDR3 is CASSLALAYSYEQYF. CDR3 DNA: TGTGCCAGCAGCTTAGCACTAGCGTACTCCTACGAGCAGTACTTC.

This clonotype showed up many times. This rearrangement joins TRBV7-2 to TRBJ1-4; a possible D gene is TRBD1 (5 bases). Germline V gene data show CDR1 as SGHTA and CDR2 as FQGNSA. Between the trimmed V and J ends, which lost 5 bases and 8 bases, there was a span of 15 bases. The CDR3 runs to 14 residues. CDR3 sequence: CASSPGKGWEKLFF. The CDR3 DNA follows: TGTGCCAGCAGCCCAGGGAAGGGCTGGGAAAAACTGTTTTTT.

The genes are TRBV5-1 and TRBJ1-5; TRBD1 aligns across 7 bases. This CDR3 spans 14 amino acids. V shed 4 bases and J 6 bases; nucleotides not matched to a gene: 7. The germline V gene encodes CDR1 SGHRS and CDR2 YFSETQ. For the CDR3, the DNA is TGCGCCAGCAGCAGCACAGGGGAGGGTCAGCCCCAGCATTTT. This gives the protein CASSSTGEGQPQHF.

For the CDR3, the DNA is TGTGCCACCTCCGGGACTAGCGCTACCTACGAGCAGTACTTC. Its protein is CATSGTSATYEQYF. V and J are TRBV10-3 and TRBJ2-7, with 10 bases lining up with TRBD2. Trimming removed 10 bases from V and 2 bases from J; junction bases left unmatched: 8. The CDR3 has 14 amino acids. Germline CDR1 is ENHRY and CDR2 is SYGVKD.

Only a few counts were recorded for this clonotype. This rearrangement joins TRBV9 to TRBJ2-2; possibly TRBD1 for D (6 bases). The CDR3 totals 15 residues. V was clipped by 0 bases and J by 6 bases, with 12 bases between them. Germline assignment: CDR1 SGDLS and CDR2 YYNGEE. Written as DNA, the CDR3 is TGTGCCAGCAGCGTAGCCGTCGAGGGGGCCGGGGAGCTGTTTTTT. It specifies CASSVAVEGAGELFF.

The chain links TRBV19 to TRBJ2-3; D is unresolved. The germline CDR1 and CDR2 sequences are LNHDA and SQIVND (reference sequence). The V end was cut by 6 bases, the J end by 2 bases, with 9 bases between. The CDR3 runs 13 residues. CDR3 amino acids: CASRQKTTDTQYF. The DNA of the CDR3 is TGTGCCAGTAGGCAGAAGACCACAGATACGCAGTATTTT.